This paragraph reports one T cell receptor (beta chain). This could be a read error, since a much larger clone is one nucleotide away. The data derive from a study of T cells in Graves' hyperthyroidism and ophthalmopathy. Patients aged 18 to 65 had newly diagnosed hyperthyroidism that had lasted under 2 months. Uncontrolled infection, other autoimmune disease, pregnancy and lactation each barred patients from inclusion. Amplification targeted TCR beta CDR3 regions from RNA transcripts. TCR CDR3 underwent first-round RT-PCR with the HTBI primer set. Using its own MiXCR run on the multiplex PCR reads, TCRdb lists one record per CDR3 protein. The sample has some 760,000 distinct CDR3 sequences; approximately 15% are singletons. This TCR derives from a woman between 18 and 29 years old with Graves' hyperthyroidism. The specimen was blood.

The CDR3, as DNA: TGCAGCGTTGGAATGGGCAACACAGATACGCAGTATTTT. It yields the protein CSVGMGNTDTQYF. The genes are TRBV29-1 and TRBJ2-3, with no clear D. CDR1 SQVTM and CDR2 ANQGSEA come from the germline V gene. The CDR3 contains 13 residues. V lost 4 bases and J lost 2, with 10 bases in between.